This entry lists 10 T cell receptor beta chains sequenced from one sample in a study of regulatory T cells in long-lasting Graves disease. iRepertoire HTBI primers and Arm-PCR of CDR3 regions built TCR beta libraries. TCRdb redid the calling of the multiplex PCR reads with MiXCR, one entry per CDR3 protein. In the table there are approximately 390,000 distinct CDR3 sequences, roughly 16% of which are singletons. Noted time point: newly diagnosed GD, antithyroid drugs for less than 3 months. With RNA extracted from PBMCs as input, the TCR library was made. A further study also used this sample, focusing on T cells in Graves' hyperthyroidism and ophthalmopathy.

The sample consisted of peripheral blood mononuclear cells (PBMCs), taken at new diagnosis, from a patient treated with antithyroid drugs. The receptors originated from a young woman with Graves disease.

The chain joins TRBV6-9 to TRBJ1-5, with unresolved D. The germline CDR1 and CDR2 sequences are MNHGY and SVAAGI. V dropped 3 bases and J dropped 4 bases, with 10 bases sitting between them. The CDR3 is 14 amino acids. CDR3 coding DNA: TGTGCCAGCAGTTACCAGGCCGTGAATCAGCCCCAGCATTTT. Its protein product is CASSYQAVNQPQHF.

This clonotype was recorded at least ten times. The rearrangement uses TRBV13 and TRBJ2-3; 8 bases match TRBD2. Germline V gives CDR1 PRHDT, CDR2 FYEKMQ (reference sequence). Trimming removed 5 bases from V and 4 bases from J; junction bases left unmatched: 14. This CDR3 spans 17 amino acids. CDR3 nucleotide sequence: TGTGCCAGCAGCGAGGTTGGTAGCGGGACCGGTTCAGATACGCAGTATTTT. Its translation is CASSEVGSGTGSDTQYF.

The rearrangement links TRBV24-1 to TRBJ2-6, with D perhaps TRBD1 (5 bases). CDR3 length: 13 amino acids. CDR1 and CDR2 (germline): KGHDR, SFDVKD. The V and J ends lost 7 bases and 4 bases respectively, with 7 bases between them. The CDR3: CATRGPGANVLTF. The CDR3 nucleotides read TGTGCCACCAGGGGGCCCGGGGCCAACGTCCTGACTTTC.

As to this clonotype: A much larger clonotype is one base distant, so this may be a read error. CDR3 sequence: CSGDGQGQNYGYAF. The CDR3 bases are TGCAGCGGCGATGGACAGGGGCAAAACTATGGCTACGCCTTC. This chain connects TRBV29-1 to TRBJ1-2, with TRBD1 identical over 9 bases. Germline CDR1 and CDR2: SQVTM and ANQGSEA. This CDR3 comprises 14 residues.

The count of this clonotype is one. The CDR3 is CSVEGQGGDAFF. CDR3 in DNA: TGCAGCGTTGAGGGACAGGGTGGAGATGCTTTCTTT. The V call is TRBV29-1, the J call TRBJ1-1; 9 nucleotides match TRBD1. The trim removed 3 bases at V and 11 bases at J, leaving 7 bases unmatched. The germline gives CDR1 SQVTM, CDR2 ANQGSEA. CDR3 size: 12 residues.

This clonotype was counted at least ten times. The chain combines TRBV6-1 with TRBJ2-7, with D perhaps TRBD2 (6 bases). The CDR3 is made up of 14 amino acids. CDR1 and CDR2 (germline): MNHNS, SASEGT. Deletions cut 6 bases from V and 0 bases from J, with 12 bases between. The CDR3 loop is CASRRTTSSYEQYF. Written as DNA, the CDR3 is TGTGCCAGCAGGCGGACTACAAGCTCCTACGAGCAGTACTTC.

This clonotype occurred a few times. The chain combines TRBV4-2 with TRBJ1-4; D not resolved. There are 18 residues in the CDR3. CDR1 and CDR2 from the germline V gene are LGHNA and YNFKEQ. V lost 0 bases to trimming and J lost 3 bases, with 17 bases between them. In DNA form, the CDR3 reads TGTGCCAGCAGCCAAGATTGGCCGGGGATCAGACCTAATGAAAAACTGTTTTTT. Encoded protein: CASSQDWPGIRPNEKLFF.

This clonotype was picked up a small number of times. The CDR3 protein is CASSRDSPTGELFF. DNA for the CDR3: TGTGCCAGCAGCCGGGACAGTCCGACCGGGGAGCTGTTTTTT. The chain has TRBV6-2 or TRBV6-3 and TRBJ2-2, with 7 bases lining up with TRBD1. Per the germline V gene, CDR1 is MNHEY and CDR2 is SVGEGT. This CDR3 region has 14 residues. V dropped 6 bases and J dropped 5; count of bases not matched to a gene: 6.

This chain connects TRBV28 to TRBJ1-4; a possible D gene is TRBD1 (5 bases). CDR1 and CDR2 from the germline V gene are MDHEN and SYDVKM. The germline V and J ends were trimmed by 7 bases and 8 bases, with 11 bases remaining between them. The CDR3 has 12 amino acids. CDR3 nucleotide sequence: TGTGCCAGCAAAAGGGGAGGCGAAAAACTGTTTTTT. Its translation: CASKRGGEKLFF.

With respect to this clonotype: Possible read error: a much larger clone is one base away. The chain is built from TRBV28 and TRBJ1-2, with unresolved D. The CDR3 sequence is 11 residues long. Trimming pared 3 bases from V and 8 bases from J, leaving 7 bases between. CDR1 is MDHEN and CDR2 is SYDVKM in the germline V gene. The CDR3 DNA reads TGTGCCAGCAGTTTCCCGGGGGGCTACACCTTC. The encoded protein is CASSFPGGYTF.